Presented here are 20 T cell receptor beta chains from one specimen sequenced in a study of Ad26.COV2.S vaccination and SARS-CoV-2 variants. Sequencing was performed with immunoSEQ multiplex PCR; in TCRdb, only in-frame clones are kept and a portion is missing. The sample lists some 450,000 clones, about 90% occurring once. The treatment was: some 20 received Ad26.COV2.S at low or high dose, single or two shots; roughly five received placebo; per-sample allocation not given. It was on day 63 after the first vaccine or placebo injection that samples were taken. Specimen: peripheral blood, collected in a trial of Ad26.COV2.S vaccine versus placebo. The source is a person between 18 and 65 years old who received the Ad26.COV2.S COVID-19 vaccine or a placebo.

This chain uses TRBV11-3 with TRBJ2-2, with 8 bases fitting TRBD2. Unmatched junction bases numbered 5, after V lost 2 bases and J lost 6 bases. Germline V gene sequence: CDR1 SGHNT, CDR2 YENEEA. The CDR3 runs to 15 residues. The CDR3 here is CASSLSGGPAGELFF. The CDR3 region has the DNA TGTGCCAGCAGCTTATCGGGAGGGCCGGCCGGGGAGCTGTTTTTT.

The V and J genes are TRBV9 and TRBJ2-3; 8 bases match TRBD2. The CDR3 is 17 residues long. V was clipped by 2 bases and J by 2 bases; unmatched bases: 10. CDR1 is SGDLS and CDR2 is YYNGEE in the germline V gene. The DNA for the CDR3 is TGTGCCAGCAGCGTTTCAAGCGGGAGTGCAGACACAGATACGCAGTATTTT. It encodes CASSVSSGSADTDTQYF.

The chain is built from TRBV7-9 and TRBJ2-1; D possibly matches TRBD1 or TRBD2 (5 bases each). Germline CDR1 is SEHNR and CDR2 is FQNEAQ (reference sequence). This CDR3 is built from 18 residues. Deletions cut 5 bases from V and 7 bases from J, with 27 bases between. The CDR3 DNA follows: TGTGCCAGCAGCGCGACCCAATTAACTAGGCACGGGACGAATGAGCAGTTCTTC. As protein: CASSATQLTRHGTNEQFF.

The V call is TRBV10-3, the J call TRBJ2-2; 9 bases are shared with TRBD2. CDR1 is ENHRY and CDR2 is SYGVKD in the germline V gene. This CDR3 has 15 residues. Trimming took 9 bases from V and 7 from J; bases not matched to a gene: 12. CDR3 sequence (DNA): TGTGCCATAACAGGTAGCGGGAGCGGTATCGGGGAGCTGTTTTTT. It translates to CAITGSGSGIGELFF.

The chain employs TRBV3-1 (or the pseudogene TRBV3-2) and TRBJ1-4; possible D gene TRBD1, 6 bases. Trimming shortened V by 2 bases and J by 5 bases, and 15 bases separated the two germline ends. Germline V gene lookup returns CDR1 LGHDT and CDR2 YNNKEL (reference sequence). The CDR3 is 16 amino acids. CDR3 DNA: TGTGCCAGCAGCCAATTCCCGACAGGACGGAATGAAAAACTGTTTTTT. This sequence encodes CASSQFPTGRNEKLFF.

V gene TRBV4-2 combines with J gene TRBJ2-4; 11 nucleotides line up with TRBD2. The CDR3 extends over 16 amino acids. The V gene end was trimmed by 3 bases and the J gene end by 4 bases; junction bases not matched to a gene: 5. Germline V lookup: CDR1 LGHNA, CDR2 YNFKEQ. In DNA, the CDR3 is TGTGCCAGCAGCCACCTACTAGCGGGAGAGAAAAACATTCAGTACTTC. Translating it yields CASSHLLAGEKNIQYF.

The chain couples TRBV19 to TRBJ2-4; the D is unclear. The CDR3 contains 11 residues. In germline, CDR1 is LNHDA, CDR2 SQIVND (reference sequence). Trimming cost V 5 bases and J 6 bases, with 5 bases left between them. The CDR3 loop is CASSGLNIQYF. For the CDR3, the DNA is TGTGCCAGTAGTGGCCTAAACATTCAGTACTTC.

The V gene is TRBV28, the J gene TRBJ1-5; no clear D gene. This CDR3 contains 16 residues. V dropped 6 bases and J dropped 4 bases, with 19 bases sitting between them. Germline V lookup: CDR1 MDHEN, CDR2 SYDVKM. CDR3 amino acids: CASRHGRKIGNQPQHF. CDR3 nucleotide sequence: TGTGCCAGCAGGCACGGACGGAAAATTGGGAATCAGCCCCAGCATTTT. The full variable domain, its missing parts supplied by reference TRBV28 and TRBJ1-5, is DVKVTQSSRYLVKRTGEKVFLECVQDMDHENMFWYRQDPGLGLRLIYFSYDVKMKEKGDIPEGYSVSREKKERFSLILESASTNQTSMYLCASRHGRKIGNQPQHFGDGTRLSIL.

The genes are TRBV5-1 and TRBJ2-7; D is possibly TRBD1 (5 bases). CDR3 size: 12 residues. Germline assignment: CDR1 SGHRS and CDR2 YFSETQ. V lost 1 base and J lost 4, with 6 bases in between. The CDR3 region is CASSLTGYEQYF. DNA for the CDR3: TGCGCCAGCAGCTTGACAGGTTACGAGCAGTACTTC.

The V and J genes are TRBV2 and TRBJ1-2; 8 nucleotides align to TRBD1. J was trimmed by 4 bases and V by 2 bases; bases with no gene match: 6. The CDR3 has 15 residues. Germline loops: CDR1 SNHLY, CDR2 FYNNEI. In DNA form, the CDR3 reads TGTGCCAGCAGTGAAAACGGACAGGGATTCTATGGCTACACCTTC. It encodes CASSENGQGFYGYTF. The full variable domain, completed using reference TRBV2 and TRBJ1-2, is EPEVTQTPSHQVTQMGQEVILRCVPISNHLYFYWYRQILGQKVEFLVSFYNNEISEKSEIFDDQFSVERPDGSNFTLKIRSTKLEDSAMYFCASSENGQGFYGYTFGSGTRLTVV.

This chain joins TRBV13 and TRBJ2-4; D is unresolved. CDR1 is PRHDT, CDR2 FYEKMQ, per germline (reference sequence). Trimming shortened V by 5 bases and J by 0 bases, and 8 bases separated the two germline ends. The CDR3 is 14 amino acids. This chain's CDR3 is CASSPEGAKNIQYF. The CDR3 coding sequence is TGTGCCAGCAGCCCAGAAGGAGCCAAAAACATTCAGTACTTC.

The rearrangement uses TRBV28 and TRBJ2-7; 8 bases map to TRBD2. CDR3 length: 14 residues. The junction had 4 bases not matched to a gene; V was cut back by 3 bases and J by 3 bases. Looked up from germline, CDR1 is MDHEN and CDR2 is SYDVKM. CDR3 loop: CASSFSGRLYEQYF. The DNA for the CDR3 is TGTGCCAGCAGTTTCAGCGGGAGACTCTACGAGCAGTACTTC.

The V and J genes are TRBV29-1 and TRBJ1-2; D gene ambiguous. Germline V gives CDR1 SQVTM, CDR2 ANQGSEA. V dropped 4 bases and J dropped 8 bases, with 14 bases sitting between them. This CDR3 comprises 12 residues. The CDR3 DNA reads TGCAGCGTTGGGCAGCCGACGGGCGGCTACACCTTC. It codes for CSVGQPTGGYTF.

This clone has a single count. The chain joins TRBV7-2 to TRBJ2-3; a weak D match, TRBD1 (6 bases). The CDR3 runs 16 residues. Germline values: CDR1 SGHTA, CDR2 FQGNSA. V was shortened by 3 bases and J by 6 bases, with 19 bases between the two germline ends. The CDR3 sequence is CASSLGHGYYEDTQYF. The CDR3 coding sequence is TGTGCCAGCAGCTTGGGACACGGCTACTACGAGGATACGCAGTATTTT.

The J gene is TRBJ2-3, the V gene TRBV27; the D gene is possibly TRBD1 (6 bases). The germline gives CDR1 MNHEY, CDR2 SMNVEV (reference sequence). The V end was cut by 2 bases, the J end by 7 bases, with 10 bases between. The CDR3 totals 13 residues. The CDR3 is CASSLNRANTQYF. The CDR3 nucleotides read TGTGCCAGCAGTTTAAACAGGGCCAATACGCAGTATTTT.

The V call is TRBV4-3, the J call TRBJ2-1, with D tentatively TRBD2 (5 bases). The V end was cut by 0 bases, the J end by 0 bases, with 9 bases between. Germline values: CDR1 LGHNA, CDR2 YSLEER. The CDR3 has 16 amino acids. CDR3 sequence reads: CASSQEGSGSYNEQFF. For the CDR3, the DNA is TGCGCCAGCAGCCAAGAAGGGAGTGGCTCCTACAATGAGCAGTTCTTC.

The rearrangement links TRBV9 to TRBJ2-3, with 7 positions matching TRBD2. Germline V gene sequence: CDR1 SGDLS, CDR2 YYNGEE. V lost 6 bases to trimming and J lost 1 base; unmatched junction nucleotides: 14. The CDR3 is made up of 17 amino acids. The CDR3 bases are TGTGCCAGCACCTCGGAGGGGCGGGAGTTCGGCACAGATACGCAGTATTTT. Translating it yields CASTSEGREFGTDTQYF. Using reference TRBV9 and TRBJ2-3 for the parts outside the CDR3, the full variable domain is DSGVTQTPKHLITATGQRVTLRCSPRSGDLSVYWYQQSLDQGLQFLIQYYNGEERAKGNILERFSAQQFPDLHSELNLSSLELGDSALYFCASTSEGREFGTDTQYFGPGTRLTVL.

This sequence joins TRBV6-4 and TRBJ2-1; unclear D gene. The CDR3 is made up of 13 amino acids. Trimming stripped 4 bases from V and 8 bases from J, with 12 bases between. The germline V gene has CDR1 MRHNA and CDR2 SNTAGT. For the CDR3, the DNA is TGTGCCAGCAGTGGAGACCCTGGGGATGAGCAGTTCTTC. It translates to CASSGDPGDEQFF.

The gene calls are TRBV7-2 and TRBJ2-3; perhaps TRBD1 as D (5 bases). The V gene lost 6 bases and the J gene lost 9 bases, with 16 bases spanning the gap. The CDR3 is 13 amino acids. CDR1 and CDR2 from the germline V gene are SGHTA and FQGNSA. Written as DNA, the CDR3 is TGTGCCAGCAGTTTCCCGGGCAGGGCGACGCAGTATTTT. Its protein product is CASSFPGRATQYF.

The gene calls are TRBV19 and TRBJ2-1, with 10 bases that match TRBD2. The V gene's germline CDR1 is LNHDA and CDR2 SQIVND (reference sequence). This CDR3 contains 15 residues. The J segment lost 5 bases and the V segment lost 3 bases, leaving 4 bases of the junction unmatched. The CDR3 nucleotides are TGTGCCAGTAGTATCCCTAGCGGGAGCCACAATGAGCAGTTCTTC. Residues: CASSIPSGSHNEQFF.